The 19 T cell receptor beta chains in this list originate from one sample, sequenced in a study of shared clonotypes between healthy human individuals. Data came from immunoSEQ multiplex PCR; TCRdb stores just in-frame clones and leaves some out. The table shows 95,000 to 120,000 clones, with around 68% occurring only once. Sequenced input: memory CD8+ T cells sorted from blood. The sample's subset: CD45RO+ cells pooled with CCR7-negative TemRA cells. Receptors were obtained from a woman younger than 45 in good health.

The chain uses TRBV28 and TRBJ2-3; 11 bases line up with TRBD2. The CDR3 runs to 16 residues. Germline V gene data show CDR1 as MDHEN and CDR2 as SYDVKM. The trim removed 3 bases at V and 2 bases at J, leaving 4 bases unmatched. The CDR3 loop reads CASSLGLADPTDTQYF. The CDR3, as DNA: TGTGCCAGCAGTTTGGGACTAGCGGACCCCACAGATACGCAGTATTTT. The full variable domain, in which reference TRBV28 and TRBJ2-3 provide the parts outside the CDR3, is DVKVTQSSRYLVKRTGEKVFLECVQDMDHENMFWYRQDPGLGLRLIYFSYDVKMKEKGDIPEGYSVSREKKERFSLILESASTNQTSMYLCASSLGLADPTDTQYFGPGTRLTVL.

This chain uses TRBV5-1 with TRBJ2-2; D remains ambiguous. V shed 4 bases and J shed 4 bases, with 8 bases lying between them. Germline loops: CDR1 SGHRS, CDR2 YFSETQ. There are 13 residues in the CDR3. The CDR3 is CASSMDGTGELFF. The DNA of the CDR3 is TGCGCCAGCAGCATGGACGGCACCGGGGAGCTGTTTTTT. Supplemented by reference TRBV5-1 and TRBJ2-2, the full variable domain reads KAGVTQTPRYLIKTRGQQVTLSCSPISGHRSVSWYQQTPGQGLQFLFEYFSETQRNKGNFPGRFSGRQFSNSRSEMNVSTLELGDSALYLCASSMDGTGELFFGEGSRLTVL.

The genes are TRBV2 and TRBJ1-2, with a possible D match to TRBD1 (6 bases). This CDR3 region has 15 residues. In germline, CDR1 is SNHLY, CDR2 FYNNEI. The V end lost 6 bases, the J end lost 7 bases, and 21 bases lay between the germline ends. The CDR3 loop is CASRDRLEFLSGYTF. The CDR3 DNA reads TGTGCCAGCAGAGACAGGCTGGAGTTTTTGTCTGGCTACACCTTC.

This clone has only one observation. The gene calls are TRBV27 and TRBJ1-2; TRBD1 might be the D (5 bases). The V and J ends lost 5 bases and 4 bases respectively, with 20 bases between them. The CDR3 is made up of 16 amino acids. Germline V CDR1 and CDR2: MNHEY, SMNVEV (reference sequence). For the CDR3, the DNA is TGTGCCAGCAGTCCCGGGACTATTTACAGAATCTATGGCTACACCTTC. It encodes CASSPGTIYRIYGYTF.

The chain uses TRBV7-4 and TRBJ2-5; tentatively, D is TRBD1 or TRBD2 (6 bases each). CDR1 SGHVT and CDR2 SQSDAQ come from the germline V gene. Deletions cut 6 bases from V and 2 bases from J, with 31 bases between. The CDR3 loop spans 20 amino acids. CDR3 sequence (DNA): TGTGCCAGCAGTTTTCATCTCGGGGAGGAGGGACATTGGACTCAAGAGACCCAGTACTTC. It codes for CASSFHLGEEGHWTQETQYF.

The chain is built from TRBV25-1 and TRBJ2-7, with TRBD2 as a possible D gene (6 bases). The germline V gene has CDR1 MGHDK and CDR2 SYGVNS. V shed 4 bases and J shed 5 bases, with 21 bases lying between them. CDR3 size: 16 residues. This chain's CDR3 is CASSGRGRPFGDEQYF. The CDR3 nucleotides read TGTGCCAGCAGTGGGCGGGGCAGGCCGTTTGGGGACGAGCAGTACTTC.

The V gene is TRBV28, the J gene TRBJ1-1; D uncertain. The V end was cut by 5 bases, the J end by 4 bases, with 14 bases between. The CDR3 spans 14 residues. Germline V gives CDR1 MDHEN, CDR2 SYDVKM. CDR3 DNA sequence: TGTGCCAGCAGTCCTCGGTGGGGTGGCACTGAAGCTTTCTTT. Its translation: CASSPRWGGTEAFF.

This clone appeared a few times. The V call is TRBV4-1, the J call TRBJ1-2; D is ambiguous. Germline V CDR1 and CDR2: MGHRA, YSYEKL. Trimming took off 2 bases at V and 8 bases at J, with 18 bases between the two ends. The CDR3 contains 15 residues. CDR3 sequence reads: CASSQPFDGLSGYTF. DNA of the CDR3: TGCGCCAGCAGCCAACCTTTCGACGGGTTGAGCGGCTACACCTTC.

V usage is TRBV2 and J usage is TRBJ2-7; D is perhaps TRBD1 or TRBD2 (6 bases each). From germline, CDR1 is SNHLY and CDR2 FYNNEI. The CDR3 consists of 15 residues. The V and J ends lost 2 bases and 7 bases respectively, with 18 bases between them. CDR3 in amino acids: CASSETRGRSWEQYF. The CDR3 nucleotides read TGTGCCAGCAGTGAAACCCGGGGGCGGTCCTGGGAGCAGTACTTC.

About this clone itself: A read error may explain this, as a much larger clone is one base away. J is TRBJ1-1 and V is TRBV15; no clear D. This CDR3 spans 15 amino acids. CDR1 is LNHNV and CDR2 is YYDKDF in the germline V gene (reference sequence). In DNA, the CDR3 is TGTGCCACCAGCGGAGATCCCCACCAGAACACTGAAGCTTTCTTT. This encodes CATSGDPHQNTEAFF. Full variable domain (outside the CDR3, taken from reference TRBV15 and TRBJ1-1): DAMVIQNPRYQVTQFGKPVTLSCSQTLNHNVMYWYQQKSSQAPKLLFHYYDKDFNNEADTPDNFQSRRPNTSFCFLDIRSPGLGDTAMYLCATSGDPHQNTEAFFGQGTRLTVV.

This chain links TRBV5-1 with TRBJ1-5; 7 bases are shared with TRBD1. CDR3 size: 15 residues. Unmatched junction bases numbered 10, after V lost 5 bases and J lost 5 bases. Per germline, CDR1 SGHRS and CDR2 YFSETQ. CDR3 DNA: TGCGCCAGCAGTTGGACAGGCTTTAAGGATCAGCCCCAGCATTTT. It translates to CASSWTGFKDQPQHF.

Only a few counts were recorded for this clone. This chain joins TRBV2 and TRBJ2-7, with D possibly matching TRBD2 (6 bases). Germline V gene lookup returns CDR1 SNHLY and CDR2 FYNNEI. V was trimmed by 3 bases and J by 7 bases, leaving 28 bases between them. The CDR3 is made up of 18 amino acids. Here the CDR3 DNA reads TGTGCCAGCAGTGAGGGGGAGGTTGGTAGCGGAGCCCCCAGGGAGCAGTACTTC. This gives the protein CASSEGEVGSGAPREQYF.

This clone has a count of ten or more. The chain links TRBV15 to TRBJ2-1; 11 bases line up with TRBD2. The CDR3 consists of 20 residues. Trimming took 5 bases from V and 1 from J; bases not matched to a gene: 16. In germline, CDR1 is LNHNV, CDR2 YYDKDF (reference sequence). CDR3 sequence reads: CATSGRPGLAERGSYNEQFF. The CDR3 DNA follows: TGTGCCACCAGCGGACGACCGGGACTAGCGGAAAGAGGATCCTACAATGAGCAGTTCTTC.

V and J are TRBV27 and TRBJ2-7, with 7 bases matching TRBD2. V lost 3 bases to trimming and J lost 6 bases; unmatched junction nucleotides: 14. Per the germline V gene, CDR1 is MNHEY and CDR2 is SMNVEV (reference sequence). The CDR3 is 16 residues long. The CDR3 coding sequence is TGTGCCAGCAGTTTGCTAGCGGAAGCGCATTTAGGCGAGCAGTACTTC. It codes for CASSLLAEAHLGEQYF.

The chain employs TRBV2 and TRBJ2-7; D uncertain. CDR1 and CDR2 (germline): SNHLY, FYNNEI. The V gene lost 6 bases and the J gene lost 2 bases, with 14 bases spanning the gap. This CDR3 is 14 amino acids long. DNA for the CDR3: TGTGCCAGCAGCTCGGCCCTCACTCCCTACGAGCAGTACTTC. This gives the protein CASSSALTPYEQYF.

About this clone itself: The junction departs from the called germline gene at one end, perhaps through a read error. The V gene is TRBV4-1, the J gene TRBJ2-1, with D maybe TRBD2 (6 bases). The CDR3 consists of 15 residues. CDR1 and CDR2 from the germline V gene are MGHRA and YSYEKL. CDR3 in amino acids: CASSQDTGEVNEQFF. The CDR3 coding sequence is TGTGCCAGCAGCCAAGATACGGGAGAGGTGAATGAGCAGTTCTTC.

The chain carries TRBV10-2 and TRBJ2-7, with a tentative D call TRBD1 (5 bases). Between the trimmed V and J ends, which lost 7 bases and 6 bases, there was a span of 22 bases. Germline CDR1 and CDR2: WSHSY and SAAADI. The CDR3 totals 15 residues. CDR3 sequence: CASNRYGAFSFEQYF. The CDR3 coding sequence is TGCGCCAGCAACCGCTATGGGGCTTTTTCTTTCGAGCAGTACTTC.

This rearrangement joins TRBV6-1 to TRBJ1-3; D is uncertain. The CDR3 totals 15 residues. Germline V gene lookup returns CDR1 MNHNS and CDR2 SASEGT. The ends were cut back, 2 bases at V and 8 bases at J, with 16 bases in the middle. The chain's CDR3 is CASSESEEGSDTIYF. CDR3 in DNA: TGTGCCAGCAGTGAAAGTGAGGAAGGCTCGGACACCATATATTTT.

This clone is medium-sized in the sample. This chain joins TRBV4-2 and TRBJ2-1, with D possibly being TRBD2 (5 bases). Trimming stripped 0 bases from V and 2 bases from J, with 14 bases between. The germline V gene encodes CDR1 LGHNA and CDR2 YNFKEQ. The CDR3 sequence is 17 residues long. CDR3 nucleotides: TGTGCCAGCAGCCAAGATCATGCTAGCAGCCCCTACAATGAGCAGTTCTTC. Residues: CASSQDHASSPYNEQFF.